The TCR beta chain described here comes from a study of CD8 T cells in Susac syndrome. Whole-study findings and limits: In its TCR sequencing and HLA analysis, the study acknowledged that the number of individuals was relatively small.

As concerns this clonotype: Its target is not known.

The sequenced target, TCR beta, came from blood CD8+ and CD4+ T cells. The RNA, about 0.45 to 1 ug, was put through reverse transcription using random hexamers. Using its own MiXCR run on the immunoSEQ multiplex PCR reads, TCRdb lists one record per CDR3 protein. The data show 120,000 or so distinct CDR3 sequences, with 90% to 95% seen just once and about 0.096% held by the top ten. V was clipped by 0 bases and J by 5 bases, with 12 bases between them. The CDR3 contains 15 residues. From germline, CDR1 is MNHNY and CDR2 SVGAGI (reference sequence). The chain combines TRBV6-6 with TRBJ2-3; D possibly uses TRBD1 or TRBD2 (5 bases each). Sequences were obtained from CD4+ T cells from PBMCs. The sequence was collected from a human donor with multiple sclerosis. The CDR3 is CASSYSSKRGDTQYF. CDR3 bases: TGTGCCAGCAGTTACTCTTCCAAGAGGGGAGATACGCAGTATTTT.